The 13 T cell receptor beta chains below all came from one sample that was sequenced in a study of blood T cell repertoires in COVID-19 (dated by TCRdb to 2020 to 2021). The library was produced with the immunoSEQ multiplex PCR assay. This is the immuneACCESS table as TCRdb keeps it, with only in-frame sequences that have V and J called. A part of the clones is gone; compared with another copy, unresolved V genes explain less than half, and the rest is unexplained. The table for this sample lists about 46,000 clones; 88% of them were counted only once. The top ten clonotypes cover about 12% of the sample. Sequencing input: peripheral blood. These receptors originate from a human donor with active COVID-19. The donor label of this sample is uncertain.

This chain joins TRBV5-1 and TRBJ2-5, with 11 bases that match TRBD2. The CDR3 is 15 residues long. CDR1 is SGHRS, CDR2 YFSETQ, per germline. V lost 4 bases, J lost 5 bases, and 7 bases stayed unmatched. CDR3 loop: CASSPRLAGTETQYF. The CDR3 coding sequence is TGCGCCAGCAGCCCACGACTAGCGGGAACGGAGACCCAGTACTTC.

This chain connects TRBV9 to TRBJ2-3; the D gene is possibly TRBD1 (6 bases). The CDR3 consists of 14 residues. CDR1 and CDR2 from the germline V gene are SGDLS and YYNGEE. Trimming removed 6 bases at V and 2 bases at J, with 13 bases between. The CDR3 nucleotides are TGTGCCAGCAACCAAGGACAGTACACAGATACGCAGTATTTT. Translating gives CASNQGQYTDTQYF.

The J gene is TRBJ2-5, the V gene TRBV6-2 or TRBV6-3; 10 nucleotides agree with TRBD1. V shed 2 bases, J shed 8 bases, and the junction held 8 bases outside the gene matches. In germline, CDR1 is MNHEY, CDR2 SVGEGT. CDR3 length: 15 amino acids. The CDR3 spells CASSYRGQGWGTQYF. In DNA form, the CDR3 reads TGTGCCAGCAGTTACCGGGGACAGGGGTGGGGTACCCAGTACTTC.

For the CDR3, the DNA is TGTGCCAGCCGTCAGACAGGGTTGGGAAACACCATATATTTT. It translates to CASRQTGLGNTIYF. The chain carries TRBV6-5 and TRBJ1-3, with 7 bases identical to TRBD1. Per germline, CDR1 MNHEY and CDR2 SVGAGI. The CDR3 is 14 residues long. V was pared by 8 bases and J by 4 bases, with 8 bases of the junction left unmatched.

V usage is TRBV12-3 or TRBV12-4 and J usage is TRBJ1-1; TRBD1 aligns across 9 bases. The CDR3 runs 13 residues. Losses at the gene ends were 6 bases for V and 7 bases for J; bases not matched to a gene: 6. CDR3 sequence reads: CASSLQGAGEAFF. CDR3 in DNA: TGTGCCAGCAGCCTACAGGGGGCTGGTGAAGCTTTCTTT.

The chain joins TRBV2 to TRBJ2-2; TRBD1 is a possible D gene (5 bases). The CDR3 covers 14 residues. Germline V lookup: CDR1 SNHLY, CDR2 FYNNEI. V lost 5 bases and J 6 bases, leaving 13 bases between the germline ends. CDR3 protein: CASSSRASPGELFF. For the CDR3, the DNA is TGTGCCAGCAGTAGCAGGGCTTCCCCCGGGGAGCTGTTTTTT.

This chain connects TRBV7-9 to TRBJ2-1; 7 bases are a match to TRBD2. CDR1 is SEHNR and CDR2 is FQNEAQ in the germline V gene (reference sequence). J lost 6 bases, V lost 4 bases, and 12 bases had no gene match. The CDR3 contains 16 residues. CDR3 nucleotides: TGTGCCAGCAGCTCCTCCCGGCCCCGCGGGGGCAATGAGCAGTTCTTC. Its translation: CASSSSRPRGGNEQFF.

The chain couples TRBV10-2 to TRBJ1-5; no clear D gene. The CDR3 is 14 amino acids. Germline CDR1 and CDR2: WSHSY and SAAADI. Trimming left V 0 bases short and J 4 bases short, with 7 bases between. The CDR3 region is CASSESGLNQPQHF. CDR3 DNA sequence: TGCGCCAGCAGTGAGTCTGGCCTGAATCAGCCCCAGCATTTT.

DNA of the CDR3: TGTGCCAGAAGCTTCTTGATATTCGGCGGGAGGGAGAAGGAGACCCAGTACTTC. Translated, it gives CARSFLIFGGREKETQYF. The chain carries TRBV7-5 and TRBJ2-5; TRBD2, the D gene given by the table, was not confirmed from the DNA. TRBV7-5 counts as a pseudogene. The CDR3 runs to 18 residues.

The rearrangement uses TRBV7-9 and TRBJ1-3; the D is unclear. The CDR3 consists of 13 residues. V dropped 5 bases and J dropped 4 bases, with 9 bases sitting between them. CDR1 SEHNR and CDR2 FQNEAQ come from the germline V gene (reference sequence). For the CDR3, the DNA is TGTGCCAGCAGCCCCAACATGGGAAACACCATATATTTT. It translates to CASSPNMGNTIYF.

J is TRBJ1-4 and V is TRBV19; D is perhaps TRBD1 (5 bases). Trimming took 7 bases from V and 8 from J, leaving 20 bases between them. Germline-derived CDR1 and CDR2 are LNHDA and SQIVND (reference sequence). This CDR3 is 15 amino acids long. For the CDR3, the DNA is TGTGCCAGTACCCCTGCGCGGCAGGGAAGCGAAAAACTGTTTTTT. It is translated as CASTPARQGSEKLFF.

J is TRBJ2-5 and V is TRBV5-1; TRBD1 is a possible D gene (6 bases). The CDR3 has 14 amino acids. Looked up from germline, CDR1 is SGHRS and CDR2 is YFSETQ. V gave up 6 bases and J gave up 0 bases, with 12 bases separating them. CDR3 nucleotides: TGCGCCAGCACCCGACAGGCGTACCAAGAGACCCAGTACTTC. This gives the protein CASTRQAYQETQYF.

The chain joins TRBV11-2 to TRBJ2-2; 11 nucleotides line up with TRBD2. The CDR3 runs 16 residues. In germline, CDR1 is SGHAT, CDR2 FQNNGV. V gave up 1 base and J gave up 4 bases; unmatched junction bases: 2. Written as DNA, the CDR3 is TGTGCCAGCAGCTTAGTAGCGGGGGGGGTCACCGGGGAGCTGTTTTTT. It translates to CASSLVAGGVTGELFF. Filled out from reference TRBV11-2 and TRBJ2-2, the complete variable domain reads EAGVAQSPRYKIIEKRQSVAFWCNPISGHATLYWYQQILGQGPKLLIQFQNNGVVDDSQLPKDRFSAERLKGVDSTLKIQPAKLEDSAVYLCASSLVAGGVTGELFFGEGSRLTVL.